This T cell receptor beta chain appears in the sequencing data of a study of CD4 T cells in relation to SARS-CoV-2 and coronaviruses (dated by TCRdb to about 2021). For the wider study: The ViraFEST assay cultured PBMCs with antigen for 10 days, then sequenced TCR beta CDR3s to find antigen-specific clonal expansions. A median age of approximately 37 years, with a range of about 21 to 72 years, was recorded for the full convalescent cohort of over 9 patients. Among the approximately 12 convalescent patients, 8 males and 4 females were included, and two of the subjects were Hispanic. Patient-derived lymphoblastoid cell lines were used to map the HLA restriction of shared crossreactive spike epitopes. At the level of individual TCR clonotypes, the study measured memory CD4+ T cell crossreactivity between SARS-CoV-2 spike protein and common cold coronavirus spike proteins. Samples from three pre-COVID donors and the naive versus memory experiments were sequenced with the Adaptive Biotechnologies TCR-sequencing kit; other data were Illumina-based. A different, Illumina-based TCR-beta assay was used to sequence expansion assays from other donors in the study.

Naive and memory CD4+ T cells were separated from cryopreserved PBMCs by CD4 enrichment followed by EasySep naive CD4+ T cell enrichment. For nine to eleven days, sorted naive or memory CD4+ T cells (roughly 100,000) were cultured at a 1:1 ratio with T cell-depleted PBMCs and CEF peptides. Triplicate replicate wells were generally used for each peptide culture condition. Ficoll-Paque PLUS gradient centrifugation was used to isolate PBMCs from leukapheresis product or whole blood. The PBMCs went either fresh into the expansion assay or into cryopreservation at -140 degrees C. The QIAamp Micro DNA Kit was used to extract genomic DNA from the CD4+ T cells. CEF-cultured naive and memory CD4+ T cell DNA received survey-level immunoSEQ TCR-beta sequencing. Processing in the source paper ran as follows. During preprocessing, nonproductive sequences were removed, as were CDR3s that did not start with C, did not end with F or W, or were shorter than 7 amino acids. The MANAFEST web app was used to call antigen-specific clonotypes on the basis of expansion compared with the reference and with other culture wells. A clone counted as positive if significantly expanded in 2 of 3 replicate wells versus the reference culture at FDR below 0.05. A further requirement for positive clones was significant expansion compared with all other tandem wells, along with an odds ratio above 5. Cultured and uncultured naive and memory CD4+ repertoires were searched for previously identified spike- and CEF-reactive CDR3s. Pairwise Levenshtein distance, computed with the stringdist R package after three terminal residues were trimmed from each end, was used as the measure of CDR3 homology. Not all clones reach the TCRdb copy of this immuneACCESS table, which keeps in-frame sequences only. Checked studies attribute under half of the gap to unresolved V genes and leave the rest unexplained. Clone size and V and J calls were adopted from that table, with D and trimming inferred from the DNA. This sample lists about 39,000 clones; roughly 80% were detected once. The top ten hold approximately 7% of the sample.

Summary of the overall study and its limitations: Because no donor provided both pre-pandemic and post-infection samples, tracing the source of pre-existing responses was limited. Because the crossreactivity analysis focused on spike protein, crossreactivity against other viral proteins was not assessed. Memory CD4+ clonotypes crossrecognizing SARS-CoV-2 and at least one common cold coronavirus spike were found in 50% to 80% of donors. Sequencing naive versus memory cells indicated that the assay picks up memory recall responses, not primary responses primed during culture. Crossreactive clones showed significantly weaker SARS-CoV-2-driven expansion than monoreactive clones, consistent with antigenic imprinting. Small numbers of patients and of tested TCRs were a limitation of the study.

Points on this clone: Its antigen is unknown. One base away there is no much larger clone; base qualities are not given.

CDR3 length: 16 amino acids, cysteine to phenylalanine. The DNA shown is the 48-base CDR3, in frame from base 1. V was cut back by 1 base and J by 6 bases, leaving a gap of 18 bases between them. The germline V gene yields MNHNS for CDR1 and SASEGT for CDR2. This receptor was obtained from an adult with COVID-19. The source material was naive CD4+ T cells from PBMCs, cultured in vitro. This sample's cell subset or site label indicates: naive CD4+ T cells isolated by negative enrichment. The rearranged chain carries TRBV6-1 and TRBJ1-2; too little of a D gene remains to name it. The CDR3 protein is CASSEDLGFRRNGYTF. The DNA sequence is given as TGTGCCAGCAGTGAAGATTTGGGTTTCAGGAGAAATGGCTACACCTTC.